A single sample gave rise to the 6 T cell receptor beta chains below, sequenced in a study of blood T cell repertoires in COVID-19. The table came from immunoSEQ multiplex PCR; TCRdb's copy has only in-frame clones and leaves some out. Of 290,000 or so clones in the sample, about four fifths were seen once. The sequencing input was PBMCs or T cells enriched from blood (not recorded which). The origin of the receptors is a man aged 35 to 55 who had been exposed to COVID-19.

The rearrangement joins TRBV29-1 to TRBJ2-1; 9 bases line up with TRBD2. Germline CDR1 is SQVTM and CDR2 is ANQGSEA. The CDR3 is 13 amino acids. Germline trimming cut 4 bases from V and 4 bases from J; bases unmatched to any gene: 2. The CDR3, as DNA: TGCAGCGTTGTTCTAGCGGGGTACAATGAGCAGTTCTTC. Translation: CSVVLAGYNEQFF.

The V call is TRBV5-5, the J call TRBJ1-5; no definite D call. There are 14 residues in the CDR3. Germline loops: CDR1 SGHKS, CDR2 YYEKEE (reference sequence). Trimming cost V 5 bases and J 1 base, with 10 bases left between them. The CDR3 region has the DNA TGTGCCAGCAGGGCCGTCCCCAGCAATCAGCCCCAGCATTTT. Translated, it gives CASRAVPSNQPQHF.

This clone has only one observation. The V call is TRBV9, the J call TRBJ1-6; TRBD1 agrees at 7 bases. This CDR3 region has 17 residues. After removal of 0 bases from V and 10 bases from J, the junction contained 13 bases not matched to a gene. Germline CDR1 SGDLS, CDR2 YYNGEE. CDR3 nucleotide sequence: TGTGCCAGCAGCGTAGACTACAATCCGACAGGGAAGTCACCCCTCCACTTT. This gives the protein CASSVDYNPTGKSPLHF.

The V call is TRBV6-4, the J call TRBJ1-3, with 8 positions matching TRBD1. Germline V gives CDR1 MRHNA, CDR2 SNTAGT. The J segment lost 3 bases and the V segment lost 5 bases, leaving 9 bases of the junction unmatched. The CDR3 is made up of 16 amino acids. In nucleotides, the CDR3 is TGTGCCAGCAGTAGACCGGGACAGGTCTTTGGAAACACCATATATTTT. Protein product: CASSRPGQVFGNTIYF.

The count of this clone is one. The CDR3, as DNA: TGCAGTGCTCTTGGGCCGGAGACCCAGTACTTC. It translates to CSALGPETQYF. The rearrangement uses TRBV20-1 and TRBJ2-5; no clear D. Germline values: CDR1 DFQATT, CDR2 SNEGSKA (reference sequence). The CDR3 is 11 residues long. Trimming stripped 5 bases from V and 5 bases from J, with 9 bases between.

The chain is built from TRBV19 and TRBJ1-1; 8 nucleotides align to TRBD1. The CDR3 is 14 residues long. V lost 2 bases and J lost 8; bases outside the gene matches: 7. Germline V gene sequence: CDR1 LNHDA, CDR2 SQIVND (reference sequence). CDR3 region: CASSIPRTGQEAFF. CDR3 bases: TGTGCCAGTAGTATACCTCGGACAGGGCAAGAAGCTTTCTTT.